This passage covers 2 T cell receptor beta chains from one sample sequenced in a study of T cells after yellow fever vaccination. TCRdb recomputed calls from the 5' RACE reads with MiXCR, one row per CDR3 protein. The profile shows approximately 510,000 distinct CDR3 sequences, about a fifth of them singletons. The source material was PBMCs, sampled 20 to 25 days after the first yellow fever vaccination. The receptor set was obtained from a man aged 18 to 29 who received the YFV17D yellow fever vaccine.

This clonotype was seen a few times. The CDR3 is CASSLGYNYEQYF. For the CDR3, the DNA is TGCGCCAGCAGCTTGGGGTACAACTACGAGCAGTACTTC. The chain joins TRBV5-1 to TRBJ2-7; D remains ambiguous. In germline, CDR1 is SGHRS, CDR2 YFSETQ. Trimming removed 0 bases from V and 3 bases from J, with 7 bases in between. The CDR3 contains 13 residues.

This clonotype occurred a few times. The gene calls are TRBV5-1 and TRBJ2-7; D may be TRBD2 (6 bases). Germline loops: CDR1 SGHRS, CDR2 YFSETQ. The length of the CDR3 is 14 residues. Deletions cut 0 bases from V and 5 bases from J, with 12 bases between. CDR3 in amino acids: CASSLGLGGDEQYV. CDR3 sequence (DNA): TGCGCCAGCAGCTTGGGACTCGGGGGAGACGAGCAGTACGTC.